The next 26 T cell receptor beta chains were all read from a single sample in a study of blood T cell repertoires in COVID-19. Generated by immunoSEQ multiplex PCR, the TCRdb table keeps only in-frame clones and is missing some. The sample has around 200,000 clones, about 85% seen once. The specimen sequenced was PBMCs or T cells enriched from blood (not recorded which). The origin of the receptors is a woman aged 30 to 39 who had recovered from COVID-19.

The V and J genes are TRBV5-1 and TRBJ1-2; TRBD1 matches 7 bases. The CDR3 is 14 residues long. Germline V CDR1 and CDR2: SGHRS, YFSETQ. V gave up 0 bases and J gave up 3 bases; unmatched junction bases: 2. In DNA, the CDR3 is TGCGCCAGCAGCTTGGTTGGGACAGACTATGGCTACACCTTC. Translated: CASSLVGTDYGYTF.

This clone was counted ten times or more. The chain couples TRBV29-1 to TRBJ2-7; 12 bases line up with TRBD1. The CDR3 runs 13 residues. Germline V gene data show CDR1 as SQVTM and CDR2 as ANQGSEA. With 5 bases clipped from V and 7 bases from J, the junction kept 6 bases outside the gene matches. For the CDR3, the DNA is TGCAGCGTTCCGGGACAGGGGGCGCGAGAGCAGTACTTC. The encoded protein is CSVPGQGAREQYF.

This clone was recorded a few times. The chain recombines TRBV5-8 with TRBJ1-1; TRBD1 agrees at 9 bases. The CDR3 runs 16 residues. Germline lookup yields CDR1 SGHTS and CDR2 YDEGEE. V dropped 2 bases and J dropped 2; count of bases not matched to a gene: 7. As DNA, the CDR3 is TGTGCCAGCAGCTTCCCCGGGACAGGGAGTAACACTGAAGCTTTCTTT. Amino acids: CASSFPGTGSNTEAFF.

This rearrangement joins TRBV6-2 or TRBV6-3 to TRBJ2-7; 8 bases match TRBD2. CDR1 is MNHEY and CDR2 is SVGEGT in the germline V gene. CDR3 size: 14 residues. J gave up 7 bases and V 2 bases, and 7 bases lay outside the gene matches. The chain's CDR3 is CASSYLGLGKEQYF. In DNA form, the CDR3 reads TGTGCCAGCAGTTACCTGGGACTAGGGAAAGAGCAGTACTTC.

This sequence joins TRBV29-1 and TRBJ1-4, with no clear D. The CDR3 runs to 14 residues. V was pared by 6 bases and J by 4 bases, with 15 bases between. Germline lookup yields CDR1 SQVTM and CDR2 ANQGSEA. The DNA of the CDR3 is TGCAGCGTCATAAAGTCGGGGATTAATGAAAAACTGTTTTTT. Translated, it gives CSVIKSGINEKLFF.

The chain has TRBV7-3 and TRBJ2-3, with 12 bases matching TRBD2. Germline-derived CDR1 and CDR2 are SGHTA and FQGTGA. The length of the CDR3 is 17 residues. With V trimmed by 2 bases and J by 4 bases, 7 bases remained unmatched. The CDR3 region is CASSLWTSGDIADTQYF. CDR3 in DNA: TGTGCCAGCAGCTTATGGACTAGCGGGGACATCGCAGATACGCAGTATTTT.

The J gene is TRBJ1-1, the V gene TRBV12-3 or TRBV12-4; no firm D call. This CDR3 has 13 amino acids. V lost 6 bases and J lost 3, with 11 bases in between. CDR3 loop: CASRVSADTEAFF. The CDR3 DNA is TGTGCCAGCAGAGTAAGTGCAGACACTGAAGCTTTCTTT.

The V gene is TRBV6-4, the J gene TRBJ1-4; tentatively, D is TRBD1 (6 bases). Trimming removed 3 bases at V and 4 bases at J, with 15 bases between. The CDR3 sequence is 16 residues long. The germline V gene has CDR1 MRHNA and CDR2 SNTAGT. The CDR3 protein is CASSEEAGEGNEKLFF. CDR3 sequence (DNA): TGTGCCAGCAGTGAAGAGGCAGGGGAGGGTAATGAAAAACTGTTTTTT.

The V gene is TRBV7-9, the J gene TRBJ1-2; possible D gene TRBD1, 5 bases. Germline V gives CDR1 SEHNR, CDR2 FQNEAQ (reference sequence). CDR3 length equals 15 residues. The V end lost 5 bases, the J end lost 6 bases, and 19 bases lay between the germline ends. The CDR3 nucleotides read TGTGCCAGCAGCCAAAACACTCCAGGGATCCATGGCTACACCTTC. It encodes CASSQNTPGIHGYTF.

This clone turned up a few times. J is TRBJ2-7 and V is TRBV6-1; 12 nucleotides align to TRBD2. CDR1 MNHNS and CDR2 SASEGT come from the germline V gene. This CDR3 has 16 residues. J was trimmed by 0 bases and V by 4 bases; bases with no gene match: 4. CDR3 protein: CASSATLAGGSYEQYF. The CDR3 coding sequence is TGTGCCAGCAGTGCCACACTAGCGGGGGGCTCCTACGAGCAGTACTTC.

In regard to this clone: A junction end diverges from the germline sequence, so it may reflect a read error. The chain has TRBV4-2 and TRBJ1-1; D unclear. The V gene's germline CDR1 is LGHNA and CDR2 YNFKEQ. The CDR3 runs 13 residues. The CDR3 nucleotides are TGTGCCAGCAGCCAAGATTGGAACAGTGAAGCTTTCTTT. It is translated as CASSQDWNSEAFF.

This clone was recorded once. The rearrangement joins TRBV7-6 to TRBJ2-5; 8 bases match TRBD1. With 0 bases clipped from V and 5 bases from J, the junction kept 8 bases outside the gene matches. This CDR3 comprises 16 residues. Germline V gene lookup returns CDR1 SGHVS and CDR2 FNYEAQ. The CDR3 nucleotides read TGTGCCAGCAGCTTAGCGGGGACAGGACCCCAGGAGACCCAGTACTTC. Residues: CASSLAGTGPQETQYF.

The V call is TRBV9, the J call TRBJ2-2, with TRBD2 as a possible D gene (6 bases). Germline V gene sequence: CDR1 SGDLS, CDR2 YYNGEE. The ends were cut back, 0 bases at V and 6 bases at J, with 9 bases in the middle. The CDR3 runs to 14 residues. CDR3 DNA sequence: TGTGCCAGCAGCGTAGGATGGGGGGCCGGGGAGCTGTTTTTT. It encodes CASSVGWGAGELFF.

The V call is TRBV7-6, the J call TRBJ1-4; D ambiguous. The CDR3 consists of 14 residues. V lost 5 bases to trimming and J lost 6 bases, with 13 bases between them. CDR1 is SGHVS, CDR2 FNYEAQ, per germline. CDR3 protein: CASSPLDWDEKLFF. The CDR3 DNA reads as TGTGCCAGCAGCCCCCTGGACTGGGATGAAAAACTGTTTTTT.

The chain has TRBV2 and TRBJ1-2; TRBD1 matches 9 bases. The V segment lost 7 bases and the J segment 4 bases; nucleotides outside the gene matches: 13. Per the germline V gene, CDR1 is SNHLY and CDR2 is FYNNEI. CDR3 length: 16 residues. CDR3 nucleotide sequence: TGTGCCAGCAATGACAGGGGGTCATCCCCAGTCTATGGCTACACCTTC. This codes for CASNDRGSSPVYGYTF.

V gene TRBV2 combines with J gene TRBJ2-7; the match to TRBD1 covers 9 bases. The germline CDR1 and CDR2 sequences are SNHLY and FYNNEI. Trimming removed 9 bases from V and 4 bases from J; junction bases left unmatched: 7. The CDR3 contains 13 residues. The CDR3 bases are TGTGCCAGTACGGGACAGGGTAATTACGAGCAGTACTTC. Encoded protein: CASTGQGNYEQYF.

The rearrangement joins TRBV3-1 (or the pseudogene TRBV3-2) to TRBJ2-5; D perhaps matches TRBD2 (7 bases). Trimming took off 5 bases at V and 4 bases at J, with 23 bases between the two ends. The CDR3 is 17 residues long. Germline CDR1 and CDR2: LGHDT and YNNKEL (reference sequence). The CDR3 DNA reads as TGTGCCAGCAGCTCCCTCCCCGGAGGGGGGGCCCCAGAGACCCAGTACTTC. Protein sequence: CASSSLPGGGAPETQYF.

The chain joins TRBV5-6 to TRBJ1-2; unclear D gene. Trimming left V 3 bases short and J 5 bases short, with 17 bases between. The CDR3 consists of 15 residues. CDR1 SGHDT and CDR2 YYEEEE come from the germline V gene. The CDR3 loop reads CASSSFLVSGYGYTF. The CDR3 DNA is TGTGCCAGCAGCTCGTTTTTGGTCTCGGGATATGGCTACACCTTC.

This rearrangement joins TRBV4-1 to TRBJ1-3; D is undetermined. Germline V gene lookup returns CDR1 MGHRA and CDR2 YSYEKL. The CDR3 contains 13 residues. Trimming cost V 5 bases and J 7 bases, with 12 bases left between them. DNA of the CDR3: TGCGCCAGCAGCTCCCCCCGTCTGAACACCATATATTTT. It yields the protein CASSSPRLNTIYF.

V usage is TRBV21-1 and J usage is TRBJ1-2; TRBD1, the table's D call, was not compared with the DNA. TRBV21-1 constitutes a pseudogene. This CDR3 has 16 amino acids. The CDR3 nucleotides are TGTGCCAGCAGCATAAAACAGTACCAGGTATTAAAGGGCTACACCTTC. It yields the protein CASSIKQYQVLKGYTF.

The J gene is TRBJ2-3, the V gene TRBV27, with D maybe TRBD2 (5 bases). The CDR3 loop spans 13 amino acids. V lost 6 bases, J lost 0 bases, and 7 bases lay in between. Germline CDR1 and CDR2: MNHEY and SMNVEV (reference sequence). In DNA, the CDR3 is TGTGCCAGCAGATGGACTAGCACAGATACGCAGTATTTT. It translates to CASRWTSTDTQYF.

The chain uses TRBV5-4 and TRBJ2-1; 7 positions match TRBD1. V shed 3 bases and J 0 bases; nucleotides not matched to a gene: 6. There are 16 residues in the CDR3. The germline gives CDR1 SGHNT, CDR2 YYREEE (reference sequence). The CDR3 protein is CASSSEGARSYNEQFF. Here the CDR3 DNA reads TGTGCCAGCAGCTCCGAGGGGGCACGCTCCTACAATGAGCAGTTCTTC.

The chain has TRBV19 and TRBJ1-1, with D perhaps matching TRBD1 (5 bases). This CDR3 has 12 amino acids. Per germline, CDR1 LNHDA and CDR2 SQIVND (reference sequence). V was clipped by 6 bases and J by 6 bases, with 11 bases between them. CDR3 sequence reads: CASRRQLAEAFF. The CDR3 DNA reads as TGTGCCAGTAGACGACAGTTGGCTGAAGCTTTCTTT.

This chain joins TRBV7-3 and TRBJ2-2, with 7 bases that match TRBD2. Germline assignment: CDR1 SGHTA and CDR2 FQGTGA. The CDR3 has 16 amino acids. V lost 5 bases and J lost 6; bases outside the gene matches: 12. The CDR3 nucleotides read TGTGCCAGCAGCCGAGAGTCGACTAGCTATGCCGGGGAGCTGTTTTTT. Encoded protein: CASSRESTSYAGELFF.

The chain combines TRBV4-3 with TRBJ1-1; D possibly corresponds to TRBD1 (5 bases). The V gene's germline CDR1 is LGHNA and CDR2 YSLEER. V was shortened by 0 bases and J by 3 bases, with 14 bases between the two germline ends. There are 16 residues in the CDR3. CDR3 sequence (DNA): TGCGCCAGCAGCCAAGATAGGGCGGGGGACCACACTGAAGCTTTCTTT. This gives the protein CASSQDRAGDHTEAFF.

The gene calls are TRBV6-1 and TRBJ1-5; possible D gene TRBD1, 5 bases. The CDR3 loop spans 17 amino acids. The germline CDR1 and CDR2 sequences are MNHNS and SASEGT. Trimming stripped 4 bases from V and 1 base from J, with 17 bases between. CDR3 in amino acids: CASSAVGRGGSNQPQHF. As DNA, the CDR3 is TGTGCCAGCAGTGCGGTGGGGAGGGGAGGGAGCAATCAGCCCCAGCATTTT.